This TCR beta chain emerged from a study of tumor-infiltrating lymphocytes in primary liver carcinoma. The CDR3 has 14 amino acids. The ends were cut back, 5 bases at V and 1 base at J, with 10 bases in the middle. Per the germline V gene, CDR1 is MNHEY and CDR2 is SVGEGT. Regarding this clonotype: Its antigen is not identified.

Overall study findings and caveats: Blood trailed tumors significantly in top-250-clone fraction (p = 0.039).

TCR beta cDNA came from roughly 0.45 ug total RNA, primed with a constant-region primer. TCR beta libraries came from three nested multiplex PCR rounds using slightly modified ARM-PCR. For about 11 cycles apiece, the opening two PCR rounds ran with TRBV1-TRBV30 forward primers and a C-beta reverse primer. TCRdb re-derived calls from the multiplex PCR reads in MiXCR, one entry per CDR3 protein. The table lists 300,000 to 350,000 distinct CDR3 sequences, 58% of them singletons. Unsorted whole blood yielded the blood RNA, and germline DNA was also extracted. This clonotype was obtained from a woman in her thirties with primary liver carcinoma and hepatitis B virus infection. The chain carries TRBV6-2 or TRBV6-3 and TRBJ2-3; maybe TRBD2 (6 bases). Sequencing was done on a sample of peripheral blood. In DNA form, the CDR3 reads TGTGCCAGCAGTCGACTAGGCGGCACAGATACGCAGTATTTT. Protein sequence: CASSRLGGTDTQYF.